This T cell receptor (beta chain) was found in a study of T cells after somatic rescue of genetic block. Sequenced by immunoSEQ multiplex PCR; TCRdb stores in-frame clones only, minus some. The sample holds approximately 88,000 clones, 80% to 90% seen once. This CDR3 region has 13 residues. Between the trimmed V and J ends, which lost 4 bases and 6 bases, there was a span of 10 bases. Germline lookup yields CDR1 SGHRS and CDR2 YFSETQ. The receptor comes from a woman under 30. The chain links TRBV5-1 to TRBJ2-2; D is undetermined. Sequenced material: peripheral blood mononuclear cells (PBMCs). The CDR3 loop reads CASSRDPAGELFF. CDR3 sequence (DNA): TGCGCCAGCAGCAGAGACCCGGCCGGGGAGCTGTTTTTT.